In this sample, the clone carrying this T cell receptor beta chain turned up many times. The target antigen is unknown. This specimen belongs to a study of immune heterogeneity within non-small cell lung tumors. As for the study in general: The tumor set comprised a handful of squamous cell carcinomas and more than eight non-squamous carcinomas (plus 1 not otherwise specified).

Bulk tumor genomic DNA served as template, at around 580 ng per sample. Biopsy collection occurred during surgery, with several far-apart biopsies per primary tumor. Enrolled patients presented with newly diagnosed, previously untreated non-small cell lung cancer and underwent curative surgery. Broader study findings: Significant yet moderate, the positive correlation between local T-cell clonality and local tumor mutational burden reached an R of about 0.34. Each patient largely had their own distinct set of high-frequency T-cell receptor beta clonotypes. Alongside site-unique high-frequency clones, identical dominant CDR3 beta clonotypes recurred across tumor sites within a patient.

Multiplex PCR relied on 32 V and 13 J primers to amplify TCR beta CDR3. One entry per CDR3 protein results from TCRdb running MiXCR on the multiplex PCR reads. The sample holds around 9,600 distinct CDR3 sequences, 31% seen once. Germline trimming cut 3 bases from V and 5 bases from J; bases unmatched to any gene: 6. From germline, CDR1 is SGHTA and CDR2 FQGTGA. The CDR3 extends over 16 amino acids. Specimen: lung tumor tissue. V is TRBV7-3 and J is TRBJ2-1, with 11 bases lining up with TRBD1. This clonotype was obtained from a man in his sixties with non-small cell lung cancer. CDR3 sequence reads: CASSLSTGQGDNEQFF. Written as DNA, the CDR3 is TGTGCCAGCAGCTTGTCCACGGGACAGGGGGACAATGAGCAGTTCTTC.